Listed below are T cell receptor beta chains from one sample, sequenced in a study of graft-versus-host responses after intestinal transplantation. The assay was immunoSEQ multiplex PCR, and TCRdb's table has in-frame clones only and misses some. The sample has more than 65,000 clones, about 89% seen once. These receptors have no identified antigens. The sample consisted of unstimulated CD4+ T cells sorted from spleen or lymph node cells, taken before intestinal transplant. These receptors were collected from a human donor who received an intestinal transplant. Both conserved end residues are part of each CDR3. D genes are given only for firm matches. The size of a clone is reported for some rows only, either as once, few or many, or as a class for expanded clones.

-,TRBJ2-1,TRBD2,15,TRBV27,TGTGCCAGCAGTTTACGACTAGCGGAGTACAATGAGCAGTTCTTC,CASSLRLAEYNEQFF
-,TRBJ1-1,-,14,TRBV15,TGTGCCACCAGCAGAGATCCAGGGAACACTGAAGCTTTCTTT,CATSRDPGNTEAFF
-,TRBJ1-5,-,13,TRBV30,TGTGCCTGGAGTGTATCCAAAAATCAGCCCCAGCATTTT,CAWSVSKNQPQHF
-,TRBJ2-5,TRBD1,16,TRBV27,TGTGCCAGCAGCCACCGAGGGACAGGGGAAGAAGAGACCCAGTACTTC,CASSHRGTGEEETQYF
-,TRBJ2-5,TRBD1,16,TRBV6-6,TGTGCCAGCAGTTACTCGGGACAGGGTAGTTTGGAGACCCAGTACTTC,CASSYSGQGSLETQYF
few,TRBJ1-1,-,13,TRBV18,TGTGCCAGCTCACCTGGACTTAACACTGAAGCTTTCTTT,CASSPGLNTEAFF
-,TRBJ1-4,-,13,TRBV19,TGTGCCAGTAGAGGGGTTGGTACTGAAAAACTGTTTTTT,CASRGVGTEKLFF
-,TRBJ2-7,-,11,TRBV5-6,TGTGCTTCGGGGTCCTCCTACGAGCAGTACTTC,CASGSSYEQYF
once,TRBJ2-1,-,13,TRBV5-1,TGCGCCAGCAGCTCGACACCTAACAATGAGCAGTTCTTC,CASSSTPNNEQFF
-,TRBJ2-3,-,14,TRBV27,TGTGCCAGCAAGGTAGGGGGAGGCACAGATACGCAGTATTTT,CASKVGGGTDTQYF
-,TRBJ1-1,TRBD1,17,TRBV29-1,TGCAGCGTTGCGAGTACAGGGGTCTGGCCTGTGAACACTGAAGCTTTCTTT,CSVASTGVWPVNTEAFF
-,TRBJ1-5,TRBD1,15,TRBV19,TGTGCCAGTAGTCGACAGGGGGATAGCAATCAGCCCCAGCATTTT,CASSRQGDSNQPQHF
-,TRBJ2-6,-,19,TRBV18,TGTGCCAGCTCAAATGAACCGGACATTTTACAAAGTCGGGCCAACGTCCTGACTTTC,CASSNEPDILQSRANVLTF
-,TRBJ2-1,-,14,TRBV6-1,TGTGCCAGCAGGAGAATAGCGCTGGACAATGAGCAGTTCTTC,CASRRIALDNEQFF
-,TRBJ2-3,TRBD1,13,TRBV15,TGTGCCACCGGACAGGGAGACACAGATACGCAGTATTTT,CATGQGDTDTQYF
-,TRBJ1-1,-,14,TRBV5-1,TGCGCCAGCAGCTTTCCAGGGCAGGGCACTGAAGCTTTCTTT,CASSFPGQGTEAFF
once,TRBJ1-1,-,13,TRBV7-2,TGTGCCAGCAGCCCCGTAGGCAGGTCCGAAGCTTTCTTT,CASSPVGRSEAFF
-,TRBJ1-2,-,14,TRBV7-2,TGTGCCAGCAGCTCGACGACAGACCTCTATGGCTACACCTTC,CASSSTTDLYGYTF
-,TRBJ2-1,-,19,TRBV9,TGTGCCAGCAGCCCCTTCCAAGGCAGGGCCTCCAGCTCCTACAATGAGCAGTTCTTC,CASSPFQGRASSSYNEQFF
once,TRBJ2-7,-,14,TRBV9,TGTGCCAGCAGCCTCCGCCCGAGCCCCTATGAGCAGTACTTC,CASSLRPSPYEQYF
-,TRBJ2-3,TRBD1,15,TRBV9,TGTGCCAGCAGCAAAGAGGGGGCCAGGAGAGATACGCAGTATTTT,CASSKEGARRDTQYF
-,TRBJ1-1,-,11,TRBV28,TGTGCCAGTTTCATGAACACTGAAGCTTTCTTT,CASFMNTEAFF
-,TRBJ1-5,-,12,TRBV27,TGTGCCAGCAGTTTGAATGGGGGGGCCCAGCATTTT,CASSLNGGAQHF
-,TRBJ1-4,TRBD1,15,TRBV5-1,TGCGCCAGCAGCTTGTTTGCAGGGGGCGGTGAAAAACTGTTTTTT,CASSLFAGGGEKLFF
-,TRBJ2-5,-,13,TRBV5-1,TGCGCCAGCAGCGGAGGACAGATGGAGACCCAGTACTTC,CASSGGQMETQYF
-,TRBJ2-1,-,13,TRBV6-6,TGTGCCAGCAGGGCGAGGGCGAACAATGAGCAGTTCTTC,CASRARANNEQFF
-,TRBJ2-7,TRBD2,11,TRBV20-1,TGCAGCCAAAAGCGGGGGGGCGAGCAGTACTTC,CSQKRGGEQYF
-,TRBJ2-7,-,12,TRBV6-1,TGTGCCAGCACCTTTAGCTCCTACGAGCAGTACTTC,CASTFSSYEQYF
-,TRBJ2-3,-,15,TRBV18,TGTGCCAGCTCTTCGGGGCTAGCGCCCACAGATACGCAGTATTTT,CASSSGLAPTDTQYF
-,TRBJ2-5,TRBD1,14,TRBV25-1,TGTGCCAGCAGTGCGATACAGGGGACGGTGACCCAGTACTTC,CASSAIQGTVTQYF
-,TRBJ1-6,TRBD1,16,TRBV6-6,TGTGCCAGCAGTTACATTACCGGGACAGCAAATTCACCCCTCCACTTT,CASSYITGTANSPLHF
few,TRBJ2-7,TRBD2,15,TRBV28,TGTGCCAGCAGTTTGGCTCTAGCGGGGTCCTACGAGCAGTACTTC,CASSLALAGSYEQYF
-,TRBJ2-1,-,15,TRBV2,TGTGCCAGCAGTGGGGGCCCCGGCCCTTACAATGAGCAGTTCTTC,CASSGGPGPYNEQFF
once,TRBJ2-5,TRBD2,14,TRBV29-1,TGCAGCGTTGCGGCGGGAGGGGACCAAGAGACCCAGTACTTC,CSVAAGGDQETQYF
-,TRBJ2-7,TRBD2,14,TRBV28,TGTGCCAGCGGGTCCGGCGGGGGTCCCTACGAGCAGTACTTC,CASGSGGGPYEQYF
-,TRBJ2-1,TRBD1,13,TRBV6-5,TGTGCCAGCAGTTACTCGGGACAGGGGGAAAAGTTCTTC,CASSYSGQGEKFF
-,TRBJ1-2,-,12,TRBV6-5,TGTGCCAGCAGGCCGGGAATGGGTGGCTACACCTTC,CASRPGMGGYTF